The 2 T cell receptor beta chains below come from one sample, sequenced in a study of T cell repertoires in cytomegalovirus infection. TCRdb re-called the reads through MiXCR, storing one row per CDR3 protein. This sample has just over 450,000 distinct CDR3 sequences, with approximately 42% found just once. The antigens these receptors bind are not known. The input for sequencing was cultured PBMCs, taken from culture after CMV antigen stimulation. These receptors were collected from a human donor in good health (CMV status not recorded). Some clones in this sample may be carry-over from other donors' samples.

There are a few counts of this clonotype. The rearrangement uses TRBV19 and TRBJ2-1; tentatively, D is TRBD1 (6 bases). The CDR3 runs 14 residues. Trimming removed 5 bases at V and 3 bases at J, with 11 bases between. CDR1 LNHDA and CDR2 SQIVND come from the germline V gene (reference sequence). CDR3: CASSRQDSYNEQFF. The CDR3 nucleotides are TGTGCCAGTAGTCGACAGGACAGCTACAATGAGCAGTTCTTC.

For the CDR3, the DNA is TGTGCCAGCAGCTATGGGACAGATAATTCACCCCTCCACTTT. It specifies CASSYGTDNSPLHF. The chain couples TRBV5-5 to TRBJ1-6; TRBD1 agrees at 7 bases. Germline values: CDR1 SGHKS, CDR2 YYEKEE (reference sequence). The CDR3 spans 14 residues. V lost 3 bases and J lost 5; bases outside the gene matches: 2.